The text below deals with one TCR beta chain. Its antigen is not identified. TCRdb's copy holds only in-frame clones and misses some; the assay was immunoSEQ multiplex PCR. This table holds hundreds of thousands of clones, about 96% found once. The record originates from a study of shared clonotypes between healthy human individuals. For the study at large: Donor composition was a couple of women and a few men, aged 18 to 49. CD4 naive cells filled three plates per donor, CD4 memory three, CD8 naive two and CD8 memory one. Whole-study results and caveats: Donor clonotype sharing was expected to depend on sequencing depth.

Donation came from healthy HIV-negative adults that had no recent acute infections or vaccinations. This CDR3 contains 13 residues. V trimming: 4 bases; J trimming: 3 bases; junction bases outside the gene matches: 1. Germline V gene data show CDR1 as SGHRS and CDR2 as YFSETQ. V and J are TRBV5-1 and TRBJ2-7, with 10 bases matching TRBD1. This clonotype originated in a woman aged 30 to 39 in good health. Sequencing input: naive CD4+ T cells sorted from blood. As to subset: CD45RA+ positively selected. The CDR3 DNA is TGCGCCAGCAGCCGGGACAGGGGCTACGAGCAGTACTTC. Amino acid sequence: CASSRDRGYEQYF.